This T cell receptor (beta chain) was captured by sequencing in a study of blood T cell repertoires in COVID-19. The overall study: From the United States, Italy and Spain came samples of acute and convalescent COVID-19. Nucleic acid was either cDNA or gDNA, and it came from T cells, B-cell-depleted T cells, or PBMCs.

The V gene lost 1 base and the J gene lost 1 base, with 9 bases spanning the gap. Germline assignment: CDR1 SGHRS and CDR2 YFSETQ. The CDR3 runs to 16 residues. How the authors handled the data: Amplification with reference gene primers provided the estimates of nucleated cell counts. Method: immunoSEQ multiplex PCR; TCRdb's copy keeps in-frame clones and lacks some. That table supplies the V and J calls and clone size; D and trimming were determined from the DNA. Here the sample spans 250,000 to 300,000 clones, 80% to 90% being singletons. Source material: peripheral blood. This clonotype originated in a woman in her 70s with acute or convalescent COVID-19. The chain is built from TRBV5-1 and TRBJ2-6, with a weak D call TRBD2 (5 bases). As DNA, the CDR3 is TGCGCCAGCAGCTTGAGGTCGGGGTCTGGGGCCAACGTCCTGACTTTC. Its translation is CASSLRSGSGANVLTF.